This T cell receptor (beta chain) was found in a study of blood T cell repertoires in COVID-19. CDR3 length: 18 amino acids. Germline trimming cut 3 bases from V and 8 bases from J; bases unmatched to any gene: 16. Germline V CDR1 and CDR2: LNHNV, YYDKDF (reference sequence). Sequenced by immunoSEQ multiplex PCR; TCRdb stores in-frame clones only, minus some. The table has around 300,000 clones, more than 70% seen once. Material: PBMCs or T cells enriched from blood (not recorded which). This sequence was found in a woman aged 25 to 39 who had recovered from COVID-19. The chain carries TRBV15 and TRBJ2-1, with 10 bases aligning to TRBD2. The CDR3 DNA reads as TGTGCCACCAGCAGGGATGGAGCGGGGGGGCGTCGTAGCCATGAGCAGTTCTTC. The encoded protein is CATSRDGAGGRRSHEQFF.